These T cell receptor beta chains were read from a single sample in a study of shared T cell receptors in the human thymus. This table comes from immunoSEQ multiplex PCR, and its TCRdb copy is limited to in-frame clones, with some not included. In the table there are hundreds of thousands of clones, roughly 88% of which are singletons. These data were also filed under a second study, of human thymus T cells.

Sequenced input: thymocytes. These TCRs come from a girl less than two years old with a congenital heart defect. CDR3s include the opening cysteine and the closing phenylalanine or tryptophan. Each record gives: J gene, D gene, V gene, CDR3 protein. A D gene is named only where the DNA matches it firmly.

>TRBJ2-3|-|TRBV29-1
CSASSTDTQYF
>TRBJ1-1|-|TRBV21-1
CASSRNRAGENTEAFF
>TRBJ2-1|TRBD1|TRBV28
CASRLTGGSYNEQFF
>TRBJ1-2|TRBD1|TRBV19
CASSAGQYGYTF
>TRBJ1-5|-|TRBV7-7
CASKFLYLAQHF
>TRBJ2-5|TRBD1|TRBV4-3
CASSRQGEVKETQYF
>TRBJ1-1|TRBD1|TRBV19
CASRTDREDTEAFF
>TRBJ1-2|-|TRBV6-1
CGVDSQNNYGYTF
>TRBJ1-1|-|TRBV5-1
CASSNREGTEAFF
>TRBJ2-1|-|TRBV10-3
CAIRPGQNNEQFF
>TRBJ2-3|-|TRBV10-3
CAISTARLDTQYF
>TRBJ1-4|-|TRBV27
CASSLSSAGLKEKLFF
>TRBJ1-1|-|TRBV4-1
CASSPRHRVRTEAFF
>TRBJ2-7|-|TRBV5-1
CASSNNDTSHEQYF
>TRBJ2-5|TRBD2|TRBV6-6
CASSYSRGGGPGTQYF
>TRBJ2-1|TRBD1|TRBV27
CASREGDRGAYNEQFF
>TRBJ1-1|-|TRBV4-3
CASSQAGSLTEAFF
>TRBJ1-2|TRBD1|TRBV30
CAWRADRGRRTNYGYTF
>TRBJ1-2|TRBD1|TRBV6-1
CASNGTGGNGYTF
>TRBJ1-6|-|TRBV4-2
CASSFRREAQNSPLHF
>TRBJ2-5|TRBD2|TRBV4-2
CASSHYPSGGEETQYF
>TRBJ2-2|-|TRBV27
CATTTGATGDPNDTGELFF
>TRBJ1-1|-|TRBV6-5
CASSLQEGPEAFF
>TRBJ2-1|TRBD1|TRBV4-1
CASSQGGTGAIIGSYNEQFF
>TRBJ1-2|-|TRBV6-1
CASSEYGSVNYGYTF
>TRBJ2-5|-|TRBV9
CASSLRPWGEETQYF
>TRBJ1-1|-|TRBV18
CASSPEVARGNTEAFF
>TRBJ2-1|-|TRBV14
CASSQVSGFNEQFF
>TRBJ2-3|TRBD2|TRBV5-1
CASSSQSGGYGCTDTQYF
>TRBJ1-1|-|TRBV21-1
CASIGAFF
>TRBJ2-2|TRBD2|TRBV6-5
CASSRGGNNTGELFF
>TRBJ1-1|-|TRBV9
CASSGLELGYNTEAFF
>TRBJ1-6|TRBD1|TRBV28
CASSLWTGGHDYNSPLHF
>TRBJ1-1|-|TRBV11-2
CASSLGVENEAFF
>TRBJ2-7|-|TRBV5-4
CASSWGGGASYEQYF
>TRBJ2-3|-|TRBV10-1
CASSDPRTDTQYF
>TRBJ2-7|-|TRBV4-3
CASSQDPRRQRPYEQYF